Below are 30 T cell receptor beta chains sequenced from a single sample in a study of regulatory T cells in long-lasting Graves disease. Described time point: persistent/refractory GD, antithyroid drugs over 5 years with positive TRAb. Extracted RNA from PBMCs served as the source of the TCR library. Sequencing libraries for TCR beta were prepared with iRepertoire HTBI primers and Arm-PCR of CDR3 regions. TCRdb re-analysed the multiplex PCR reads in MiXCR, keeping a single row per CDR3 protein. The repertoire has 600,000 to 850,000 distinct CDR3 sequences, around 30% of them found once; the top ten carry 40% to 55%. The sample consisted of peripheral blood mononuclear cells (PBMCs), taken when the disease was refractory, from a patient treated with antithyroid drugs. Receptors were obtained from a female donor with Graves disease.

This clonotype was detected ten times or more. Germline is not matched at one junction end, which may reflect a read error. The V call is TRBV27, the J call TRBJ1-5; possibly TRBD1 for D (6 bases). The CDR3 runs to 14 residues. From germline, CDR1 is MNHEY and CDR2 SMNVEV (reference sequence). The DNA of the CDR3 is TGCGCCAGCAGCTTGAGGGGGGGCAATCAGCCCCAGCATTTT. This sequence encodes CASSLRGGNQPQHF.

This clonotype has only a few counts. The rearrangement joins TRBV6-1 to TRBJ2-5; D gene uncertain. This CDR3 is 16 amino acids long. With 1 base removed from V and 0 bases from J, the gap between germline ends came to 12 bases. Per the germline V gene, CDR1 is MNHNS and CDR2 is SASEGT. The CDR3 loop reads CASSEGVFVHQETQYF. CDR3 sequence (DNA): TGTGCCAGCAGTGAAGGAGTTTTCGTGCACCAAGAGACCCAGTACTTC.

At least ten counts were recorded for this clonotype. This rearrangement joins TRBV28 to TRBJ1-2; 8 bases map to TRBD1. Germline trimming cut 3 bases from V and 4 bases from J; bases unmatched to any gene: 10. The CDR3 loop spans 16 amino acids. Germline V CDR1 and CDR2: MDHEN, SYDVKM. CDR3 sequence: CASSLRSTGGGYGYTF. The CDR3 DNA reads as TGTGCCAGCAGTTTGAGGAGCACAGGGGGTGGCTATGGCTACACCTTC.

This chain joins TRBV30 and TRBJ1-2; maybe TRBD1 (6 bases). Trimming took 3 bases from V and 1 from J, leaving 12 bases between them. This CDR3 contains 14 residues. The germline V gene encodes CDR1 GTSNPN and CDR2 SVGIG (reference sequence). This CDR3 reads CAWRRGALNYGYTF. CDR3 bases: TGTGCCTGGAGAAGGGGGGCCCTTAACTATGGCTACACCTTC.

The rearrangement joins TRBV5-5 to TRBJ1-1; TRBD1 might be the D (5 bases). Germline V CDR1 and CDR2: SGHKS, YYEKEE (reference sequence). The CDR3 sequence is 14 residues long. Trimming left V 4 bases short and J 10 bases short, with 20 bases between. CDR3 in DNA: TGTGCCAGCAGCCTGACAGATCCCAAATGGGGAGCTTTCTTT. Translated, it gives CASSLTDPKWGAFF.

This clonotype showed up just a few times. The V gene is TRBV11-2, the J gene TRBJ2-2; D may correspond to TRBD1 or TRBD2 (5 bases each). Germline CDR1 is SGHAT and CDR2 is FQNNGV. The V gene lost 6 bases and the J gene lost 1 base, with 15 bases spanning the gap. The CDR3 length is 16 residues. The CDR3 region is CASRRPGTRNTGELFF. In DNA form, the CDR3 reads TGTGCCAGCAGACGCCCCGGGACCAGGAACACCGGGGAGCTGTTTTTT.

CDR3 sequence reads: CSARDDSGRARGTGELFF. CDR3 DNA sequence: TGCAGTGCTAGAGACGACAGCGGGAGGGCCCGTGGCACCGGGGAGCTGTTTTTT. This sequence joins TRBV20-1 and TRBJ2-2; 10 bases are shared with TRBD2. J lost 4 bases, V lost 0 bases, and 11 bases had no gene match. The germline V gene has CDR1 DFQATT and CDR2 SNEGSKA (reference sequence). CDR3 length: 18 amino acids.

This clonotype occurred a few times. The chain employs TRBV15 and TRBJ1-4; TRBD1 aligns across 10 bases. CDR1 and CDR2 from the germline V gene are LNHNV and YYDKDF (reference sequence). With V trimmed by 5 bases and J by 5 bases, 5 bases remained unmatched. This CDR3 contains 15 residues. This CDR3 is CATSPWDRGNEKLFF. The CDR3 DNA is TGTGCCACCAGCCCGTGGGACAGGGGAAATGAAAAACTGTTTTTT.

The chain links TRBV7-2 to TRBJ2-7; TRBD1 aligns across 11 bases. Germline V gives CDR1 SGHTA, CDR2 FQGNSA. The CDR3 spans 15 residues. V shed 8 bases and J 4 bases; nucleotides not matched to a gene: 10. The CDR3 sequence: CASCLRGQGGYEQYF. The DNA for the CDR3 is TGTGCCAGCTGTCTGAGGGGACAGGGGGGATACGAGCAGTACTTC.

The chain carries TRBV6-2 or TRBV6-3 and TRBJ1-4; D is possibly TRBD1 (6 bases). Trimming removed 8 bases from V and 6 bases from J, with 16 bases in between. CDR1 and CDR2 (germline): MNHEY, SVGEGT. The CDR3 contains 14 residues. CDR3 in DNA: TGTGCCAGCGCCGGGACACCTCATGATGAAAAACTGTTTTTT. Translation: CASAGTPHDEKLFF.

This chain connects TRBV3-1 to TRBJ1-6; 8 bases are shared with TRBD1. V lost 3 bases, J lost 7 bases, and 5 bases stayed unmatched. Germline V CDR1 and CDR2: LGHDT, YNNKEL (reference sequence). The CDR3 has 15 residues. In nucleotides, the CDR3 is TGTGCCAGCAGCCACCGGACAGGGTGGAATTCACCCCTCCACTTT. The encoded protein is CASSHRTGWNSPLHF.

V is TRBV28 and J is TRBJ2-4; 10 nucleotides agree with TRBD2. Trimming took 4 bases from V and 8 from J; bases not matched to a gene: 8. CDR1 MDHEN and CDR2 SYDVKM come from the germline V gene. The CDR3 is made up of 15 amino acids. The CDR3 sequence is CASSSAGGPSHIQYF. In DNA form, the CDR3 reads TGTGCCAGCAGTTCAGCGGGAGGGCCGTCCCACATTCAGTACTTC.

This clonotype was observed many times. This chain links TRBV11-2 with TRBJ1-2; no definite D call. This CDR3 is built from 13 residues. Germline CDR1 is SGHAT and CDR2 is FQNNGV. The V end lost 4 bases, the J end lost 4 bases, and 10 bases lay between the germline ends. CDR3 in DNA: TGTGCCAGCAGCTATAACCCGGGCTATGGCTACACCTTC. It is translated as CASSYNPGYGYTF. The whole variable domain, filled in from reference TRBV11-2 and TRBJ1-2, reads EAGVAQSPRYKIIEKRQSVAFWCNPISGHATLYWYQQILGQGPKLLIQFQNNGVVDDSQLPKDRFSAERLKGVDSTLKIQPAKLEDSAVYLCASSYNPGYGYTFGSGTRLTVV.

The V call is TRBV27, the J call TRBJ1-1; a possible D gene is TRBD1 (5 bases). V lost 6 bases to trimming and J lost 6 bases, with 20 bases between them. This CDR3 comprises 15 residues. The germline CDR1 and CDR2 sequences are MNHEY and SMNVEV (reference sequence). Here the CDR3 reads CASSWGLTNKAEAFF. The DNA of the CDR3 is TGTGCCAGCAGCTGGGGGTTGACCAACAAGGCTGAAGCTTTCTTT.

There are a few counts of this clonotype. The chain joins TRBV5-1 to TRBJ2-7; tentatively, D is TRBD1 or TRBD2 (5 bases each). The V end was cut by 1 base, the J end by 2 bases, with 16 bases between. This CDR3 is 16 amino acids long. Germline assignment: CDR1 SGHRS and CDR2 YFSETQ. CDR3 sequence (DNA): TGCGCCAGCAGCTTGAACGGGGCCAGGGAGCCCTACGAGCAGTACTTC. It encodes CASSLNGAREPYEQYF.

The rearrangement links TRBV29-1 to TRBJ2-7; 7 nucleotides align to TRBD1. Germline V gene data show CDR1 as SQVTM and CDR2 as ANQGSEA. The CDR3 is 14 amino acids. J gave up 4 bases and V 7 bases, and 13 bases lay outside the gene matches. DNA for the CDR3: TGCAGCGCTACAGACAGGGTCGCTACTTACGAGCAGTACTTC. It is translated as CSATDRVATYEQYF.

To note about this clonotype: Germline and junction disagree at one end, which may indicate a read error. V is TRBV6-4 and J is TRBJ1-6; TRBD1 matches 7 bases. This CDR3 contains 19 residues. Germline V gene data show CDR1 as MRHNA and CDR2 as SNTAGT. The CDR3 DNA follows: TGTGCCAGCAGTTACTCGCACTTCGGGACAGAAACAGATTATTCACCCCTCCACTTT. Translated: CASSYSHFGTETDYSPLHF.

The chain carries TRBV15 and TRBJ1-2; 8 bases align to TRBD1. In germline, CDR1 is LNHNV, CDR2 YYDKDF (reference sequence). This CDR3 has 14 amino acids. Losses at the gene ends were 4 bases for V and 6 bases for J; bases not matched to a gene: 7. CDR3 nucleotides: TGTGCCACCAGCATTCGGACAGGGTCCAATGGCTACACCTTC. This translates into CATSIRTGSNGYTF.

This chain joins TRBV2 and TRBJ2-7; possible D gene TRBD2, 6 bases. Per germline, CDR1 SNHLY and CDR2 FYNNEI. This CDR3 is 16 amino acids long. V lost 5 bases and J lost 0, with 17 bases in between. Written as DNA, the CDR3 is TGTGCCAGCAGTCGGGACTCCTTACAAATCTCCTACGAGCAGTACTTC. It encodes CASSRDSLQISYEQYF.

Only a few counts were recorded for this clonotype. This chain joins TRBV15 and TRBJ2-7, with D perhaps being TRBD1 or TRBD2 (6 bases each). CDR3 length: 15 amino acids. Between the trimmed V and J ends, which lost 6 bases and 3 bases, there was a span of 18 bases. Per the germline V gene, CDR1 is LNHNV and CDR2 is YYDKDF (reference sequence). CDR3 DNA sequence: TGTGCCACCAGTCAGGGGAGTGGGGGAGGCTACGAGCAGTACTTC. Protein sequence: CATSQGSGGGYEQYF.

This clonotype was counted at least ten times. The V call is TRBV28, the J call TRBJ1-1, with D perhaps TRBD1 (6 bases). Looked up from germline, CDR1 is MDHEN and CDR2 is SYDVKM. V was cut by 0 bases and J by 5 bases, with 16 bases left in between. This CDR3 contains 16 residues. The CDR3 spells CASSLWSPGVWTEAFF. CDR3 nucleotide sequence: TGTGCCAGCAGTTTATGGTCCCCAGGGGTTTGGACTGAAGCTTTCTTT.

This clonotype appeared a few times. The gene calls are TRBV12-3 or TRBV12-4 and TRBJ2-2; 7 nucleotides align to TRBD2. The CDR3 is made up of 17 amino acids. With V trimmed by 6 bases and J by 0 bases, 10 bases remained unmatched. The CDR3 region is CASSLYSSGPNTGELFF. The CDR3, as DNA: TGTGCCAGCAGCCTGTATTCTAGCGGACCGAACACCGGGGAGCTGTTTTTT.

The rearrangement links TRBV10-2 to TRBJ1-1; weak D call: TRBD1 (6 bases). Germline V gene lookup returns CDR1 WSHSY and CDR2 SAAADI. The CDR3 covers 10 residues. V lost 6 bases to trimming and J lost 11 bases, with 10 bases between them. CDR3 residues: CASSGTKAFF. CDR3 DNA: TGCGCCAGCAGCGGGACAAAGGCTTTCTTT.

This clonotype was found a few times. This chain joins TRBV25-1 and TRBJ2-7; 11 bases line up with TRBD1. Per germline, CDR1 MGHDK and CDR2 SYGVNS. With V trimmed by 1 base and J by 2 bases, 4 bases remained unmatched. The CDR3 runs to 16 residues. The DNA for the CDR3 is TGTGCCAGCAGTGAATTTCGGACAGGGGGCGCCTACGAGCAGTACTTC. This gives the protein CASSEFRTGGAYEQYF.

The chain has TRBV4-1 and TRBJ1-2, with D possibly matching TRBD1 (6 bases). The V end lost 4 bases, the J end lost 3 bases, and 12 bases lay between the germline ends. The germline CDR1 and CDR2 sequences are MGHRA and YSYEKL. The CDR3 consists of 14 residues. The CDR3 loop is CASSPIPGDYGYTF. The CDR3 DNA sequence: TGCGCCAGCAGCCCAATCCCAGGGGACTATGGCTACACCTTC.

This clonotype has more than one count but fewer than ten. The chain joins TRBV4-1 to TRBJ1-1; tentative D call: TRBD1 (6 bases). The CDR3 has 14 amino acids. Trimming shortened V by 5 bases and J by 0 bases, and 10 bases separated the two germline ends. In germline, CDR1 is MGHRA, CDR2 YSYEKL. Here the CDR3 reads CASSARDMNTEAFF. DNA of the CDR3: TGCGCCAGCAGCGCCCGGGACATGAACACTGAAGCTTTCTTT.

This chain connects TRBV19 to TRBJ2-2; D tentatively reads TRBD1 or TRBD2 (5 bases each). V lost 5 bases, J lost 5 bases, and 12 bases lay in between. CDR3 length: 14 residues. Germline V gives CDR1 LNHDA, CDR2 SQIVND (reference sequence). The CDR3 region has the DNA TGTGCCAGTAGTCGACGGGGCTCGACCGGGGAGCTGTTTTTT. Its protein is CASSRRGSTGELFF.

The rearrangement links TRBV2 to TRBJ1-1, with D possibly matching TRBD1 (5 bases). The CDR3 sequence is 11 residues long. Trimming shortened V by 11 bases and J by 3 bases, and 10 bases separated the two germline ends. Germline CDR1 reads SNHLY; CDR2 reads FYNNEI. CDR3 DNA: TGTGCCGGATCGGGGCACACTGAAGCTTTCTTT. Its protein is CAGSGHTEAFF. The full variable domain, completed using reference TRBV2 and TRBJ1-1, is EPEVTQTPSHQVTQMGQEVILRCVPISNHLYFYWYRQILGQKVEFLVSFYNNEISEKSEIFDDQFSVERPDGSNFTLKIRSTKLEDSAMYFCAGSGHTEAFFGQGTRLTVV.

The gene calls are TRBV6-1 and TRBJ1-2; 7 bases match TRBD1. The CDR3 is made up of 15 amino acids. Losses at the gene ends were 5 bases for V and 4 bases for J; bases not matched to a gene: 10. Germline CDR1 reads MNHNS; CDR2 reads SASEGT. In DNA form, the CDR3 reads TGTGCCAGCAGTCAGAGGGACAGTCTACCCTATGGCTACACCTTC. Translating it yields CASSQRDSLPYGYTF.

The rearrangement joins TRBV6-9 to TRBJ1-3, with D unclear. V was clipped by 2 bases and J by 0 bases, with 8 bases between them. The CDR3 length is 15 residues. Germline CDR1 reads MNHGY; CDR2 reads SVAAGI. The CDR3 reads CASSYTENSGNTIYF. The CDR3 nucleotides are TGTGCCAGCAGTTATACGGAGAACTCTGGAAACACCATATATTTT.